The 4 T cell receptor beta chains in this list originate from one sample, sequenced in a study of T cell responses to AZD1222 COVID-19 vaccine. Sequencing used immunoSEQ multiplex PCR; TCRdb keeps in-frame clones, though not all of them. The sample yields around 150,000 clones, around 94% seen once. The sample was peripheral blood, taken on day 0 of AZD1222 vaccination. These receptors came from an adult in good health.

The gene calls are TRBV12-3 or TRBV12-4 and TRBJ2-7; 9 positions match TRBD2. The ends lost 8 bases at V and 5 bases at J; junction bases unmatched: 7. The CDR3 sequence is 13 residues long. In DNA, the CDR3 is TGTGCCAGCGGACGGACTAGCGCCGACGAGCAGTACTTC. Translating it yields CASGRTSADEQYF.

The V call is TRBV9, the J call TRBJ1-2; D possibly corresponds to TRBD1 (6 bases). Per the germline V gene, CDR1 is SGDLS and CDR2 is YYNGEE. Trimming cost V 2 bases and J 5 bases, with 13 bases left between them. The CDR3 covers 14 residues. In nucleotides, the CDR3 is TGTGCCAGCAGCGTCACACTAACAGGGTATGGCTACACCTTC. It is translated as CASSVTLTGYGYTF.

V is TRBV2 and J is TRBJ1-5; tentatively, D is TRBD1 (5 bases). CDR1 and CDR2 (germline): SNHLY, FYNNEI. V lost 11 bases and J lost 5, with 13 bases in between. This CDR3 region has 12 residues. CDR3 in DNA: TGTGCCGTAGGTGGAGGGGATCAGCCCCAGCATTTT. Amino acid sequence: CAVGGGDQPQHF.

The chain couples TRBV7-3 to TRBJ1-2, with D unresolved. Between the trimmed V and J ends, which lost 5 bases and 2 bases, there was a span of 15 bases. Per germline, CDR1 SGHTA and CDR2 FQGTGA. The CDR3 spans 15 residues. This CDR3 reads CASSPSSATNYGYTF. The CDR3 region has the DNA TGTGCCAGCAGCCCCTCTTCTGCTACAAACTATGGCTACACCTTC.